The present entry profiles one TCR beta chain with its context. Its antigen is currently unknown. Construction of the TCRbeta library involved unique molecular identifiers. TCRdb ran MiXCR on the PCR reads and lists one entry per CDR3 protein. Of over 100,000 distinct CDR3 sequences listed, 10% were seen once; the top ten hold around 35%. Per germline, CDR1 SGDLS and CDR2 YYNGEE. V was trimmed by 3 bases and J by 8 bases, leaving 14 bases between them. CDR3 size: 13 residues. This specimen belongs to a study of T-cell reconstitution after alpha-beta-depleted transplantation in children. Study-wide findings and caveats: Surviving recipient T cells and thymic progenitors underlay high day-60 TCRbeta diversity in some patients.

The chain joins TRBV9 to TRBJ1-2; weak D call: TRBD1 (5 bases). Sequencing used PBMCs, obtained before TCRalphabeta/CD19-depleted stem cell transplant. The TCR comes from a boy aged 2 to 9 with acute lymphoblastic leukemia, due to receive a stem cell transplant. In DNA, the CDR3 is TGTGCCAGCAGCGGGGACCTGGTAGGCGGCTACACCTTC. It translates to CASSGDLVGGYTF.